This T cell receptor beta chain was sequenced for a study of cytomegalovirus exposure and HLA in healthy donors. Overall study results and limits: A list of more than 150 TCR beta chains associated with cytomegalovirus was given. Exclusion as indistinguishable affected some V segments, including TRBV6-2 and TRBV6-3. Most likely, a cluster of highly shared sequence variants arose as a sequencing artifact.

This clone was observed a handful of times. Its antigen is as yet unknown. PCR employed 60 Vbeta and 13 Jbeta primers. TCRdb keeps only in-frame clones here, not all; method: immunoSEQ multiplex PCR. The data show about 160,000 clones, less than 85% seen once. The CDR3 contains 15 residues. V was cut by 4 bases and J by 7 bases, with 17 bases left in between. The V gene's germline CDR1 is MGHRA and CDR2 YSYEKL. The chain links TRBV4-1 to TRBJ1-5; D possibly corresponds to TRBD1 (6 bases). The TCR sequence derives from a man between 50 and 59 years old in good health and CMV-seropositive. Sequencing input: PBMCs. This chain's CDR3 is CASSPSVQGIQPQHF. CDR3 bases: TGCGCCAGCAGCCCCTCGGTACAGGGTATACAGCCCCAGCATTTT.